The clone carrying this T cell receptor beta chain was seen many times. Its target is not known. Trimming cost V 7 bases and J 7 bases, with 12 bases left between them. In germline, CDR1 is KGHDR, CDR2 SFDVKD. This CDR3 is 12 amino acids long. This specimen belongs to a study of blood T cells in healthy people across ages. Study-wide findings and caveats: Considered underestimates were the diversity estimates obtained from one million T cells.

The second PCR ran roughly 7 to 12 cycles with a sample-barcoded 5' primer and J-beta primers. TCRdb passed the 5' RACE reads through MiXCR, listing each CDR3 protein once. Of about 670,000 distinct CDR3 sequences detected, about 50% appear once; the ten largest clones hold roughly 14%. The sequence derives from a woman of 80 years or more in good health. The rearrangement joins TRBV24-1 to TRBJ1-1; no clear D gene. Sequencing was performed on blood. CDR3 nucleotide sequence: TGTGCCACCAGGGACCCACTGGATGAAGCTTTCTTT. Protein product: CATRDPLDEAFF.